This TCR beta chain was observed in a study of control samples from healthy donors and cancer patients. The length of the CDR3 is 14 residues. Trimming cost V 1 base and J 3 bases, with 10 bases left between them. Germline loops: CDR1 LGHDT, CDR2 YNNKEL (reference sequence). The repertoire was sequenced with immunoSEQ multiplex PCR; TCRdb's copy has only in-frame clones and lacks some. Counted here are around 48,000 clones, 93% occurring once; the ten biggest clones make up 23%. The chain joins TRBV3-1 (or the pseudogene TRBV3-2) to TRBJ2-7; D gene unclear. Sequencing was carried out using PBMCs. This TCR was sampled from a woman in her fifties or sixties with head and neck cancer. The CDR3 DNA follows: TGTGCCAGCAGCCAAGGCGCTTACTACTACGAGCAGTACTTC. As protein: CASSQGAYYYEQYF.